The T cell receptor (beta chain) under discussion was sequenced for a study of spatial heterogeneity in lung cancer. About the research overall: Sequencing consistently turned up more beta-chain sequences than alpha-chain sequences.

TCRdb analysed the 5' RACE reads with MiXCR anew, one entry per CDR3 protein. The data hold approximately 30,000 distinct CDR3 sequences, with around 9.3% observed a single time. This clonotype appeared many times. Trimming left V 4 bases short and J 0 bases short, with 7 bases between. The CDR3 is 13 amino acids. Germline CDR1 SGHDT, CDR2 YYEEEE. Sample time point: blood at routine non-recurrence follow-up after resection. The specimen comprised PBMCs, sampled at follow-up. The source of this sequence is a female donor with early-stage non-small cell lung cancer. J is TRBJ1-1 and V is TRBV5-6, with D uncertain. This CDR3 reads CASSRTMNTEAFF. The CDR3 DNA sequence: TGTGCCAGCAGCCGTACAATGAACACTGAAGCTTTCTTT.